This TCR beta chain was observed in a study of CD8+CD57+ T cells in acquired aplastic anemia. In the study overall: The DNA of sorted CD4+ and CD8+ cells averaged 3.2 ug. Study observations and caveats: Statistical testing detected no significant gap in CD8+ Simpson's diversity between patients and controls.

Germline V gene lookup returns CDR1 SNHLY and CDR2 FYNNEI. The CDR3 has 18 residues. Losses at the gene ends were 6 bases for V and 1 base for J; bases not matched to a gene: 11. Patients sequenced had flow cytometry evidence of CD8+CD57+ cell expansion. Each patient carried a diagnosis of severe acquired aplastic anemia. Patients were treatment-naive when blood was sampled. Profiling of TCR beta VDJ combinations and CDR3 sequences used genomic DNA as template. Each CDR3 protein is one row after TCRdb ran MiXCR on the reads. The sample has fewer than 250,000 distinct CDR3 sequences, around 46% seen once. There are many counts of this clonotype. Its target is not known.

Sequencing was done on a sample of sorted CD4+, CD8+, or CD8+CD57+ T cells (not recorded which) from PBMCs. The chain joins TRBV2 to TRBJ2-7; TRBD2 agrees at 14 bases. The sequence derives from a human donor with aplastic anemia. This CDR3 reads CASSAGGTSGSLSYEQYF. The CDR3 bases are TGTGCCAGCAGCGCCGGGGGGACTAGCGGGAGCCTATCCTACGAGCAGTACTTC.